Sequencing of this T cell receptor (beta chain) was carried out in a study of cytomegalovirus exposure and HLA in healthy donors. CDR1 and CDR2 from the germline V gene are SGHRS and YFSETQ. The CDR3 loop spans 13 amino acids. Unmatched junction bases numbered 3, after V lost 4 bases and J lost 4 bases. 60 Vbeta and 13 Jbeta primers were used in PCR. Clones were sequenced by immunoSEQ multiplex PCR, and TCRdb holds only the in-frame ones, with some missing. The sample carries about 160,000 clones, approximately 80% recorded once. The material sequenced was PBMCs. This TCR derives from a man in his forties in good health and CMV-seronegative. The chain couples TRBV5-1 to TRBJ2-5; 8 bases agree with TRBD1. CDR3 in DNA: TGCGCCAGCAGCAAGACAGGGGTAGAGACCCAGTACTTC. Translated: CASSKTGVETQYF.